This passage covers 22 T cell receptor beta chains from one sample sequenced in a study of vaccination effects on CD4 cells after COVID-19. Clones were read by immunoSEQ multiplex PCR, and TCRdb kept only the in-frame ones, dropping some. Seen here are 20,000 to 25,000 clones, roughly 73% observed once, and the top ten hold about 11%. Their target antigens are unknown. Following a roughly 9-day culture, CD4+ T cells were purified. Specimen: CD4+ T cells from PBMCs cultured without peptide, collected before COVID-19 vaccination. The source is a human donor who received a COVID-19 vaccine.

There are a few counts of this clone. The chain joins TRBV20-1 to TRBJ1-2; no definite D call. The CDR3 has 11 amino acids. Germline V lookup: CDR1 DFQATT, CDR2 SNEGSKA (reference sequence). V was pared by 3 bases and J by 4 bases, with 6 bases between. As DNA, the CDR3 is TGCAGTGCTAGTCCAGGCTATGGCTACACCTTC. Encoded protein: CSASPGYGYTF.

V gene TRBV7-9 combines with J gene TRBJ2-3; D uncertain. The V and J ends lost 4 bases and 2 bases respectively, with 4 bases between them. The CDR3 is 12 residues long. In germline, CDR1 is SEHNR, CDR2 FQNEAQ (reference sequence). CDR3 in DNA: TGTGCCAGCAGCTCCACCACAGATACGCAGTATTTT. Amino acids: CASSSTTDTQYF. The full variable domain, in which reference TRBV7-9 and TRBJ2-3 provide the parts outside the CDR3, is DTGVSQNPRHKITKRGQNVTFRCDPISEHNRLYWYRQTLGQGPEFLTYFQNEAQLEKSRLLSDRFSAERPKGSFSTLEIQRTEQGDSAMYLCASSSTTDTQYFGPGTRLTVL.

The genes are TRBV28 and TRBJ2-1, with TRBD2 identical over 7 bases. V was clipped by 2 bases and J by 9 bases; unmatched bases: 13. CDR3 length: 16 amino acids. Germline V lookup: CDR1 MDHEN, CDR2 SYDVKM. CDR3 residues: CASSLLAGVFGGEQFF. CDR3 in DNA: TGTGCCAGCAGTTTACTGGCGGGAGTCTTTGGGGGTGAGCAGTTCTTC.

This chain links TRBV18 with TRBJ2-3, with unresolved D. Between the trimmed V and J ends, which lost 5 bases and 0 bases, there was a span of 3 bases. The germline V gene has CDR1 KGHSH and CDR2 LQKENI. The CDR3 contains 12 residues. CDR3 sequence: CASSDSTDTQYF. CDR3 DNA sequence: TGTGCCAGCTCAGACAGCACAGATACGCAGTATTTT.

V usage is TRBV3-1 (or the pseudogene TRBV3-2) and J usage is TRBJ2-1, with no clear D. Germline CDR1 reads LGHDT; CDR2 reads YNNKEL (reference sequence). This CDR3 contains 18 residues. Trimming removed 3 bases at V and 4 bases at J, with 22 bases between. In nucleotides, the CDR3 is TGTGCCAGCAGCCATGGAAGTATGGCTAATGAGAAATACAATGAGCAGTTCTTC. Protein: CASSHGSMANEKYNEQFF.

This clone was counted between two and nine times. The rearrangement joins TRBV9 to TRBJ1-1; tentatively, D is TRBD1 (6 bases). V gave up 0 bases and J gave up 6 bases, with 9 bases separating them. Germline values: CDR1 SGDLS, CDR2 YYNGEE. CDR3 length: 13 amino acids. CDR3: CASSVDEGAEAFF. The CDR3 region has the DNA TGTGCCAGCAGCGTAGACGAGGGGGCTGAAGCTTTCTTT.

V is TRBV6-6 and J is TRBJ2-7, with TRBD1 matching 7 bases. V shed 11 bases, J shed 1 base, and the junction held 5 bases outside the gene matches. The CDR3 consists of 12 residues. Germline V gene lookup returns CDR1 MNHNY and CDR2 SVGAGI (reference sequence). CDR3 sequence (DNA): TGTGCCTCCCGGGACAGTTCCTACGAGCAGTACTTC. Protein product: CASRDSSYEQYF.

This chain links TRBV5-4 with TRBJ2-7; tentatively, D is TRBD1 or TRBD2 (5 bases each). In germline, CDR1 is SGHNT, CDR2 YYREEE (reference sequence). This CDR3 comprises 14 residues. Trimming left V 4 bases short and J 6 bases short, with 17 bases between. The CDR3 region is CASSLRDGVGEQYF. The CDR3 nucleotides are TGTGCCAGCAGCCTCCGGGACGGGGTGGGCGAGCAGTACTTC.

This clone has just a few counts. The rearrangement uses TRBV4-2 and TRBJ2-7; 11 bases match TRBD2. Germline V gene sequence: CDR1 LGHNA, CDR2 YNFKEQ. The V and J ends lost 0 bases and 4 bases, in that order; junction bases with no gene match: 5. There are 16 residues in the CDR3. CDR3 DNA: TGTGCCAGCAGCCAAGATTCTAGCGGGGGGCGGTACGAGCAGTACTTC. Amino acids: CASSQDSSGGRYEQYF.

DNA for the CDR3: TGTGCCAGCAGCCAAGGCGGCAGCGTGGATACGCAGTATTTT. Its translation is CASSQGGSVDTQYF. The gene calls are TRBV3-1 (or the pseudogene TRBV3-2) and TRBJ2-3; D is unclear. V shed 1 base and J shed 6 bases, with 11 bases lying between them. This CDR3 contains 14 residues. Germline lookup yields CDR1 LGHDT and CDR2 YNNKEL (reference sequence).

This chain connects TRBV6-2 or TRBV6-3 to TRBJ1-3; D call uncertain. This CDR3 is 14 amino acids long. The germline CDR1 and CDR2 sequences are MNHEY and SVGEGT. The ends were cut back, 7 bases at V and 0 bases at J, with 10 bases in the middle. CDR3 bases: TGTGCCAGCAACCCCCTAAGCTCTGGAAACACCATATATTTT. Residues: CASNPLSSGNTIYF.

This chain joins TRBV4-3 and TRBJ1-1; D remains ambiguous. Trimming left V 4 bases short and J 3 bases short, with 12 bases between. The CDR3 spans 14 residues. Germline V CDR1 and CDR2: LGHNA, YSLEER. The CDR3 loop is CASSLELRDTEAFF. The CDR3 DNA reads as TGCGCCAGCAGCCTCGAGTTACGTGACACTGAAGCTTTCTTT.

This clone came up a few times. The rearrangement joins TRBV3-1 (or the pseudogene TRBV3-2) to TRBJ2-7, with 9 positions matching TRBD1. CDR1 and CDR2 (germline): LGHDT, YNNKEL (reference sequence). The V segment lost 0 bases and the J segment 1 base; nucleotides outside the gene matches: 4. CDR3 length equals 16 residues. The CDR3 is CASSQEGTGWSYEQYF. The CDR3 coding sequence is TGTGCCAGCAGCCAAGAGGGGACAGGGTGGTCCTACGAGCAGTACTTC.

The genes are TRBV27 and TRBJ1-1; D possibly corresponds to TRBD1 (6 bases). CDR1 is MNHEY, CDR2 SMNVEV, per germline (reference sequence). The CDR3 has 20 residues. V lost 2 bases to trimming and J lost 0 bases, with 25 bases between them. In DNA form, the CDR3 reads TGTGCCAGCAGTTTACAGGGGAGGGGGTTGATAACCTGGCTGAACACTGAAGCTTTCTTT. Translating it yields CASSLQGRGLITWLNTEAFF.

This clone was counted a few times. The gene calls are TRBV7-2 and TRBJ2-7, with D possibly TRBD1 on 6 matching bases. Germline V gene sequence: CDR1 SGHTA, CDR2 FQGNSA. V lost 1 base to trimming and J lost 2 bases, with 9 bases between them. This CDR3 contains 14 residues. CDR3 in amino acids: CASSLVTGTYEQYF. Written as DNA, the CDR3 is TGTGCCAGCAGCTTAGTAACAGGGACCTACGAGCAGTACTTC.

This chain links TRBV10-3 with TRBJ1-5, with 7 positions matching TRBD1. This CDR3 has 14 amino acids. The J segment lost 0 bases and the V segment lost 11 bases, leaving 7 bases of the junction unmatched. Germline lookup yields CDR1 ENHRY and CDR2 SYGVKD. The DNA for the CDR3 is TGTGCCGCCGACAGGGCCTATAGCAATCAGCCCCAGCATTTT. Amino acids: CAADRAYSNQPQHF.

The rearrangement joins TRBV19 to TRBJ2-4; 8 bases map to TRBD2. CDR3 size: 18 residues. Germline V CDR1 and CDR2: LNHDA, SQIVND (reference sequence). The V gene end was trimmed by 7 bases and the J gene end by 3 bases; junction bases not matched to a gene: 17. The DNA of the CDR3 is TGTGCCAGTAAGCCCGGGGGGGCAGCAAGCTCGATCAAAAACATTCAGTACTTC. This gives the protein CASKPGGAASSIKNIQYF.

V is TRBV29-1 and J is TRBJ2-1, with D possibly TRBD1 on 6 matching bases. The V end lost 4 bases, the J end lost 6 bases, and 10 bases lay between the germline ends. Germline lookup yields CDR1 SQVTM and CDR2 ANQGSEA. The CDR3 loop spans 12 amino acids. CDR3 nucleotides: TGCAGCGTTGGAGGGGGACGCAATGAGCAGTTCTTC. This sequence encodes CSVGGGRNEQFF.

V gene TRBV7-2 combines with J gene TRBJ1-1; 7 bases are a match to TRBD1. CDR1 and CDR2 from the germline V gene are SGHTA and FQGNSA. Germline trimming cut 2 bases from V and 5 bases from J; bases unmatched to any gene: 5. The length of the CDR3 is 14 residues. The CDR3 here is CASSLTTGVTEAFF. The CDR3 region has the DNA TGTGCCAGCAGCTTAACCACAGGGGTTACTGAAGCTTTCTTT.

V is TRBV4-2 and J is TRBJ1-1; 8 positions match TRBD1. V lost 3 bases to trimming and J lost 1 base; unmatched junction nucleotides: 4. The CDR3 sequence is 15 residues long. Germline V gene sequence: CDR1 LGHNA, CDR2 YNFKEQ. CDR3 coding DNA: TGTGCCAGCAGCCACCCCGGACAGGGGAACACTGAAGCTTTCTTT. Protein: CASSHPGQGNTEAFF.

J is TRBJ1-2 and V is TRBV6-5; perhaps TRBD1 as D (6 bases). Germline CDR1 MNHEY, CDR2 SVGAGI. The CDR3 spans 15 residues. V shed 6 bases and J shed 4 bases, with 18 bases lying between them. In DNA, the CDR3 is TGTGCCAGCAGACCGACAGGCGGAAATGGCTATGGCTACACCTTC. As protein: CASRPTGGNGYGYTF.

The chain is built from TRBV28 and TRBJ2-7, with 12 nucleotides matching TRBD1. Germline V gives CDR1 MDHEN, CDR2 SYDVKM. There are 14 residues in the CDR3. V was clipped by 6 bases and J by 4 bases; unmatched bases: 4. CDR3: CASRSGQGAYEQYF. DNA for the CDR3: TGTGCCAGCAGGTCGGGACAGGGGGCATACGAGCAGTACTTC. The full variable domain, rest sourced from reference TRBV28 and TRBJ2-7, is DVKVTQSSRYLVKRTGEKVFLECVQDMDHENMFWYRQDPGLGLRLIYFSYDVKMKEKGDIPEGYSVSREKKERFSLILESASTNQTSMYLCASRSGQGAYEQYFGPGTRLTVT.